What follows are 27 T cell receptor beta chains derived from one specimen sequenced in a study of T cells in narcolepsy. The protocol was immunoSEQ multiplex PCR, while the TCRdb copy is restricted to in-frame clones and leaves out a portion. Found here are some 19,000 clones, 70% to 90% of them singletons; the top ten hold approximately 0.72%. The sample was memory (CD45RA-) CD4+ T cells from blood. The receptor source for this set is a human donor in good health.

The chain couples TRBV9 to TRBJ2-6; D gene unclear. Germline V gene data show CDR1 as SGDLS and CDR2 as YYNGEE. The CDR3 is 15 residues long. V lost 0 bases and J 4 bases, leaving 8 bases between the germline ends. The CDR3, as DNA: TGTGCCAGCAGCGTAGGGTCCCTGGGGGCCAACGTCCTGACTTTC. Translation gives CASSVGSLGANVLTF.

The V gene is TRBV18, the J gene TRBJ2-5, with 7 bases fitting TRBD1. The germline V gene encodes CDR1 KGHSH and CDR2 LQKENI. CDR3 size: 15 residues. The trim removed 5 bases at V and 3 bases at J, leaving 9 bases unmatched. The CDR3, as DNA: TGTGCCAGCTCATTGACAGGGTCCAAGAAAGAGACCCAGTACTTC. Amino acids: CASSLTGSKKETQYF.

This clone was observed a handful of times. This chain links TRBV10-3 with TRBJ1-5; no firm D call. Germline CDR1 ENHRY, CDR2 SYGVKD. V shed 3 bases and J shed 2 bases, with 8 bases lying between them. The CDR3 covers 14 residues. The CDR3 nucleotides are TGTGCCATCAGTGAATGGCAGGGCAATCAGCCCCAGCATTTT. It specifies CAISEWQGNQPQHF.

This clone is a singleton in its sample. The chain is built from TRBV6-1 and TRBJ1-2; D might be TRBD1 (5 bases). Germline loops: CDR1 MNHNS, CDR2 SASEGT. CDR3 size: 14 residues. Deletions cut 1 base from V and 8 bases from J, with 14 bases between. CDR3 DNA: TGTGCCAGCAGTGAAGTTTTATCAGGGTTGGGCTACACCTTC. Translating gives CASSEVLSGLGYTF.

V is TRBV18 and J is TRBJ1-2; D possibly corresponds to TRBD1 (5 bases). Germline V gene lookup returns CDR1 KGHSH and CDR2 LQKENI. V was trimmed by 2 bases and J by 11 bases, leaving 15 bases between them. The CDR3 loop spans 13 amino acids. CDR3 sequence (DNA): TGTGCCAGCTCACCAGGGCAGGGAATTGATTACACCTTC. It translates to CASSPGQGIDYTF. Using reference TRBV18 and TRBJ1-2 for the parts outside the CDR3, the full variable domain is NAGVMQNPRHLVRRRGQEARLRCSPMKGHSHVYWYRQLPEEGLKFMVYLQKENIIDESGMPKERFSAEFPKEGPSILRIQQVVRGDSAAYFCASSPGQGIDYTFGSGTRLTVV.

The genes are TRBV28 and TRBJ1-5; tentatively, D is TRBD1 (5 bases). This CDR3 has 14 residues. Between the trimmed V and J ends, which lost 1 base and 7 bases, there was a span of 11 bases. Germline V gene lookup returns CDR1 MDHEN and CDR2 SYDVKM. DNA for the CDR3: TGTGCCAGCAGTTTATTGAGTAGGGGCCAGCCCCAGCATTTT. This codes for CASSLLSRGQPQHF.

The rearrangement uses TRBV5-1 and TRBJ2-1, with D unclear. This CDR3 spans 15 amino acids. V lost 0 bases to trimming and J lost 0 bases, with 7 bases between them. Germline lookup yields CDR1 SGHRS and CDR2 YFSETQ. The CDR3 DNA reads TGCGCCAGCAGCTTGGGCTGGAGCTCCTACAATGAGCAGTTCTTC. Its protein is CASSLGWSSYNEQFF.

This clone was counted only a few times. J is TRBJ1-2 and V is TRBV30, with 7 bases aligning to TRBD1. V lost 2 bases, J lost 7 bases, and 7 bases stayed unmatched. Germline V gene sequence: CDR1 GTSNPN, CDR2 SVGIG (reference sequence). CDR3 length: 13 residues. The CDR3 DNA sequence: TGTGCCTGGAGTTCTCAGGGGGAGGTTGGCTACACCTTC. Translation gives CAWSSQGEVGYTF.

The chain combines TRBV11-2 with TRBJ1-1; D is ambiguous. The CDR3 length is 11 residues. Trimming took off 1 base at V and 7 bases at J, with 4 bases between the two ends. Germline V gives CDR1 SGHAT, CDR2 FQNNGV. CDR3 in amino acids: CASSLVFEAFF. The CDR3 DNA is TGTGCCAGCAGCTTAGTCTTTGAAGCTTTCTTT.

The V call is TRBV6-1, the J call TRBJ1-1; a weak D match, TRBD1 (5 bases). The CDR3 length is 14 residues. V was shortened by 3 bases and J by 7 bases, with 15 bases between the two germline ends. The germline gives CDR1 MNHNS, CDR2 SASEGT. The CDR3 loop is CASSDLGQGFEAFF. The CDR3, as DNA: TGTGCCAGCAGTGACCTCGGGCAGGGATTTGAAGCTTTCTTT.

This clone was found once. This chain links TRBV11-1 with TRBJ2-5; TRBD2 matches 10 bases. Trimming took 3 bases from V and 1 from J; bases not matched to a gene: 5. The CDR3 runs to 16 residues. Germline CDR1 reads SGHAT; CDR2 reads FQDESV (reference sequence). For the CDR3, the DNA is TGTGCCAGCAGCTTGTTAGCGGGGGGACCCCAAGAGACCCAGTACTTC. It yields the protein CASSLLAGGPQETQYF.

This chain connects TRBV29-1 to TRBJ1-3, with 11 bases lining up with TRBD1. V lost 6 bases to trimming and J lost 2 bases; unmatched junction nucleotides: 3. Per germline, CDR1 SQVTM and CDR2 ANQGSEA. The CDR3 contains 14 residues. The CDR3 sequence: CSVGQGEPGNTIYF. The CDR3 DNA sequence: TGCAGCGTGGGACAGGGGGAGCCTGGAAACACCATATATTTT. Using reference TRBV29-1 and TRBJ1-3 for the parts outside the CDR3, the full variable domain is SAVISQKPSRDICQRGTSLTIQCQVDSQVTMMFWYRQQPGQSLTLIATANQGSEATYESGFVIDKFPISRPNLTFSTLTVSNMSPEDSSIYLCSVGQGEPGNTIYFGEGSWLTVV.

The genes are TRBV7-6 and TRBJ2-1, with 11 bases aligning to TRBD2. The V gene end was trimmed by 1 base and the J gene end by 2 bases; junction bases not matched to a gene: 4. This CDR3 is built from 17 residues. CDR1 and CDR2 (germline): SGHVS, FNYEAQ. The DNA for the CDR3 is TGTGCCAGCAGCTTAGAGGTTAGCGGGGGGGCCTACAATGAGCAGTTCTTC. This sequence encodes CASSLEVSGGAYNEQFF.

This chain connects TRBV2 to TRBJ2-7; D remains ambiguous. V dropped 6 bases and J dropped 6 bases, with 9 bases sitting between them. Germline-derived CDR1 and CDR2 are SNHLY and FYNNEI. This CDR3 comprises 11 residues. The CDR3 loop is CASSLLAEQYF. For the CDR3, the DNA is TGTGCCAGCAGCCTCCTTGCCGAGCAGTACTTC.

With respect to this clone: The conserved closing phenylalanine or tryptophan is absent in this CDR3, likely reflecting a read error. The chain employs TRBV2 and TRBJ1-2; 7 bases map to TRBD1. CDR1 and CDR2 from the germline V gene are SNHLY and FYNNEI. This CDR3 has 15 amino acids. Losses at the gene ends were 1 base for V and 6 bases for J; bases not matched to a gene: 8. CDR3 sequence reads: CASSEVRQGTHGYTL. CDR3 in DNA: TGTGCCAGCAGTGAAGTAAGACAGGGAACCCATGGCTACACCCTC.

V and J are TRBV6-5 and TRBJ1-1; TRBD1 might be the D (5 bases). Trimming removed 4 bases at V and 1 base at J, with 13 bases between. The CDR3 has 15 residues. Germline V gene sequence: CDR1 MNHEY, CDR2 SVGAGI. The CDR3 DNA is TGTGCCAGCAGTTCCCCAGGGTCGGGGAACACTGAAGCTTTCTTT. Translation gives CASSSPGSGNTEAFF.

The genes are TRBV16 and TRBJ1-2; 8 bases fit TRBD1. Germline CDR1 KGHSY, CDR2 FQNENV. V lost 0 bases to trimming and J lost 7 bases; unmatched junction nucleotides: 4. This CDR3 is 14 amino acids long. DNA of the CDR3: TGTGCCAGCAGCCAATCCGGACAGGGATTTGGCTACACCTTC. This sequence encodes CASSQSGQGFGYTF.

The chain carries TRBV18 and TRBJ2-3; D ambiguous. Germline assignment: CDR1 KGHSH and CDR2 LQKENI. CDR3 size: 14 residues. V was shortened by 3 bases and J by 0 bases, with 7 bases between the two germline ends. CDR3 in amino acids: CASSPGVSTDTQYF. CDR3 nucleotide sequence: TGTGCCAGCTCACCCGGAGTTAGCACAGATACGCAGTATTTT.

The chain has TRBV4-3 and TRBJ2-2; maybe TRBD2 (5 bases). V shed 3 bases and J shed 2 bases, with 13 bases lying between them. Germline CDR1 LGHNA, CDR2 YSLEER. The CDR3 has 16 residues. This CDR3 is CASSQLTSGNTGELFF. The CDR3 DNA is TGCGCCAGCAGCCAGCTCACTAGTGGCAACACCGGGGAGCTGTTTTTT.

This rearrangement joins TRBV29-1 to TRBJ2-2, with 7 positions matching TRBD1. Germline CDR1 SQVTM, CDR2 ANQGSEA. With 7 bases clipped from V and 6 bases from J, the junction kept 8 bases outside the gene matches. This CDR3 region has 13 residues. CDR3 nucleotide sequence: TGCAGCGCACAGACAGGGTTCCCCGGGGAGCTGTTTTTT. Translated: CSAQTGFPGELFF.

The J gene is TRBJ1-2, the V gene TRBV6-6, with 7 bases lining up with TRBD1. This CDR3 is built from 14 residues. V trimming: 6 bases; J trimming: 3 bases; junction bases outside the gene matches: 7. Germline CDR1 reads MNHNY; CDR2 reads SVGAGI (reference sequence). Written as DNA, the CDR3 is TGTGCCAGCAGCCGATCGACAGGGCACTATGGCTACACCTTC. This gives the protein CASSRSTGHYGYTF.

J is TRBJ1-1 and V is TRBV7-2; D unresolved. The V gene lost 5 bases and the J gene lost 1 base, with 8 bases spanning the gap. The CDR3 is 13 residues long. Germline assignment: CDR1 SGHTA and CDR2 FQGNSA. CDR3 in DNA: TGTGCCAGCAGCCAAGGGAAGAACACTGAAGCTTTCTTT. Translating it yields CASSQGKNTEAFF.

The rearrangement links TRBV19 to TRBJ1-1; D is perhaps TRBD1 (6 bases). Germline V gives CDR1 LNHDA, CDR2 SQIVND (reference sequence). This CDR3 is built from 15 residues. Trimming shortened V by 10 bases and J by 3 bases, and 21 bases separated the two germline ends. The CDR3 nucleotides are TGTGCCACCATCCCTCCGGGACACCTGTACACTGAAGCTTTCTTT. It encodes CATIPPGHLYTEAFF.

Points on this clone: The sample holds other DNA sequences that translate to the same CDR3. The gene calls are TRBV7-9 and TRBJ2-1, with 7 bases fitting TRBD1. This CDR3 has 13 residues. CDR1 and CDR2 from the germline V gene are SEHNR and FQNEAQ (reference sequence). The J segment lost 10 bases and the V segment lost 8 bases, leaving 11 bases of the junction unmatched. The CDR3 nucleotides read TGTGCCAGCTTAAAAAGGGGGCTCGGGGAGCAGTTCTTC. Its protein product is CASLKRGLGEQFF.

The rearrangement links TRBV30 to TRBJ1-2; the match to TRBD1 covers 7 bases. The CDR3 contains 15 residues. V lost 0 bases to trimming and J lost 8 bases; unmatched junction nucleotides: 12. The germline gives CDR1 GTSNPN, CDR2 SVGIG (reference sequence). CDR3 nucleotide sequence: TGTGCCTGGAGTGTACAGGGGAGGTCCTGGGGAGGCTACACCTTC. Translation: CAWSVQGRSWGGYTF.

This clone was seen a single time. CDR3 coding DNA: TGTGCCAGCAGTTACATAAAACCGGGACAGGGGCAGGCCTACGAGCAGTACTTC. Encoded protein: CASSYIKPGQGQAYEQYF. The V and J genes are TRBV27 and TRBJ2-5, with 10 bases matching TRBD1. The J call is in doubt because the DNA end fits TRBJ2-7 better. The CDR3 runs 18 residues. CDR1 and CDR2 from the germline V gene are MNHEY and SMNVEV (reference sequence).

The chain joins TRBV30 to TRBJ2-7; no definite D call. This CDR3 region has 12 residues. CDR1 is GTSNPN, CDR2 SVGIG, per germline (reference sequence). Trimming stripped 1 base from V and 3 bases from J, with 7 bases between. The CDR3 reads CAWSAMGYEQYF. In nucleotides, the CDR3 is TGTGCCTGGAGTGCGATGGGCTACGAGCAGTACTTC.